The clone carrying this T cell receptor (beta chain) showed up just a few times. Unique molecular identifiers tagged individual cDNA molecules. TCRdb ran MiXCR on the 5' RACE reads and lists one entry per CDR3 protein. The table includes roughly 86,000 distinct CDR3 sequences, about 14% detected once. Trimming pared 1 base from V and 5 bases from J, leaving 8 bases between. Germline-derived CDR1 and CDR2 are SNHLY and FYNNEI. This CDR3 region has 13 residues. This sample is drawn from a study of early T cells in non-severe SARS-CoV-2 infection. The source is an adult who was a healthcare worker with PCR-confirmed SARS-CoV-2 infection or an uninfected control (not recorded which). The chain recombines TRBV2 with TRBJ2-5; D gene uncertain. The sample consisted of whole blood. The CDR3 region is CASSEVGRETQYF. CDR3 nucleotide sequence: TGTGCCAGCAGTGAAGTCGGCCGGGAGACCCAGTACTTC.